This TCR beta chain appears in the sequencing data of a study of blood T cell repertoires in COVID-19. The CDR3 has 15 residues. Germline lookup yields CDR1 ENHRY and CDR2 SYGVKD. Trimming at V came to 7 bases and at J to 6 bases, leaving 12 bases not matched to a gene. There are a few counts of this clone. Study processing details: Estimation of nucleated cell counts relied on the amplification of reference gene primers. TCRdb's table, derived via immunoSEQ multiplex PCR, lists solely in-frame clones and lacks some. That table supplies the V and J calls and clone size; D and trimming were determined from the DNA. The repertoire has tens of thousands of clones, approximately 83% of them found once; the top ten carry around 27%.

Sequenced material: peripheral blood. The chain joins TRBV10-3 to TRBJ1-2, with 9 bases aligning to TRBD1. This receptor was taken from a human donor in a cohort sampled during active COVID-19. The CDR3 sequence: CAITPAPGQGHGYTF. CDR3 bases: TGTGCCATCACCCCAGCCCCGGGACAGGGTCATGGCTACACCTTC.